This T cell receptor beta chain was sequenced during a study of shared clonotypes between healthy human individuals. Genomic DNA of each subset was evenly split across several immunoSEQ plates. Only in-frame clones appear in the TCRdb table, and some are missing; sequencing was by immunoSEQ multiplex PCR. The sample has approximately 1.4 million clones; 95% to 99% are singletons. CDR1 and CDR2 from the germline V gene are SGDLS and YYNGEE. Trimming stripped 0 bases from V and 0 bases from J, with 6 bases between. This CDR3 is 14 amino acids long. The chain recombines TRBV9 with TRBJ1-1; D remains ambiguous. This TCR was sampled from a man aged 25-45 years in good health. The sample comprised naive CD4+ T cells sorted from blood. Stated subset: CD45RA+ positively selected. The CDR3 DNA reads TGTGCCAGCAGCGTAGCTACGGTGAACACTGAAGCTTTCTTT. Protein: CASSVATVNTEAFF.